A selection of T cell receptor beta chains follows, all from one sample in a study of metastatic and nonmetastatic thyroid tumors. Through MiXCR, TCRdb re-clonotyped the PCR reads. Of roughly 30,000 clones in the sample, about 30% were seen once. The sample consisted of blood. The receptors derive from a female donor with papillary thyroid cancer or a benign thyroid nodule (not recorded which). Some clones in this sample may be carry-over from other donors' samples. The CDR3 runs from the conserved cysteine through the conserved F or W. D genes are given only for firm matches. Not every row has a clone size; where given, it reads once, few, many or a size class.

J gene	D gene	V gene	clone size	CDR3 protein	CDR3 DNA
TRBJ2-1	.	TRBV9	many	CASSVARLNNEQFF	TGTGCCAGCAGCGTAGCTCGGCTCAACAATGAGCAGTTCTTC
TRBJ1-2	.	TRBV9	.	CASSLSPSNGYTF	TGTGCCAGCAGCTTATCCCCCTCCAATGGCTACACCTTC
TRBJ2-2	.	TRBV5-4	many	CASSLGPGGTGELFF	TGTGCCAGCAGCTTGGGTCCCGGGGGCACCGGGGAGCTGTTTTTT
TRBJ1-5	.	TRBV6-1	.	CASRKLSVTAYSNQPQHF	TGTGCCAGCAGGAAGCTCTCCGTGACAGCTTATAGCAATCAGCCCCAGCATTTT
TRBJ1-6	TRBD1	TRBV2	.	CASSRDSIYNSPLHF	TGTGCCAGCAGTCGGGACAGCATTTATAATTCACCCCTCCACTTT
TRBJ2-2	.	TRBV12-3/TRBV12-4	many	CASSSMSTGELFF	TGTGCCAGCAGTTCAATGAGCACCGGGGAGCTGTTTTTT
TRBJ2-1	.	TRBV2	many	CASSAGEQFF	TGTGCCAGCAGCGCGGGGGAGCAGTTCTTC
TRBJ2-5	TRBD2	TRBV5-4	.	CASSSVTSGRKQETQYF	TGTGCCAGCAGCTCCGTAACTAGCGGGAGGAAGCAAGAGACCCAGTACTTC
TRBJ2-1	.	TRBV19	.	CASRILAGASEQFF	TGTGCCAGTAGAATTCTAGCAGGGGCAAGTGAGCAGTTCTTC
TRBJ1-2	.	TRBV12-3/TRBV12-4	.	CASSLAMGTYGYTF	TGTGCCAGCAGTTTAGCGATGGGGACTTATGGCTACACCTTC
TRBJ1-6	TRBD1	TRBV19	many	CASSFGQAARSPLHF	TGTGCCAGTAGTTTCGGACAGGCCGCGCGTTCACCCCTCCACTTT
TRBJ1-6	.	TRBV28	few	CASRDTGASPLHF	TGTGCCAGCAGGGACACCGGGGCTTCACCCCTCCACTTT
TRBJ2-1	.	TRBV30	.	CAWSVTHEQFF	TGTGCCTGGAGTGTAACCCATGAGCAGTTCTTC
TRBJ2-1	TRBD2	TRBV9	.	CASSVSLASSSYNEQFF	TGTGCCAGCAGCGTATCACTAGCGTCTAGCTCCTACAATGAGCAGTTCTTC
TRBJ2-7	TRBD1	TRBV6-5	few	CASSYVDRVYEQYF	TGTGCCAGCAGTTACGTGGACAGGGTATACGAGCAGTACTTC
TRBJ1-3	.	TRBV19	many	CASTQTGLSGNTIYF	TGTGCCAGTACACAGACAGGCCTCTCTGGAAACACCATATATTTT
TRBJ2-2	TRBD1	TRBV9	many	CASSKRTGVSTGELFF	TGTGCCAGCAGCAAAAGAACAGGGGTTAGCACCGGGGAGCTGTTTTTT
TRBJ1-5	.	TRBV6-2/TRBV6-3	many	CASQLGSNQPQHF	TGTGCCAGTCAGTTGGGCAGTAATCAGCCCCAGCATTTT
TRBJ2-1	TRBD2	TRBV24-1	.	CATSDLVAGGNNEQFF	TGTGCCACCAGTGATTTGGTTGCGGGAGGGAACAATGAGCAGTTCTTC
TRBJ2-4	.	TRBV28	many	CASRGGNIQYF	TGTGCCAGCAGGGGCGGAAACATTCAGTACTTC
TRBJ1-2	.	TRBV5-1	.	CASSPEGVVNYGYTF	TGCGCCAGCAGCCCGGAAGGGGTAGTAAACTATGGCTACACCTTC
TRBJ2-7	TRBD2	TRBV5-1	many	CASSPTSGTRDEQYF	TGCGCCAGCAGCCCAACCTCCGGGACTAGAGACGAGCAGTACTTC
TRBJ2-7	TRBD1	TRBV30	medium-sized	CAWSGTGGTFEQYF	TGTGCCTGGAGTGGTACAGGGGGGACCTTTGAGCAGTACTTC
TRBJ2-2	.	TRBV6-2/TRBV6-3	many	CASSDYRRINTGELFF	TGTGCCAGCAGTGACTATAGGCGGATCAACACCGGGGAGCTGTTTTTT
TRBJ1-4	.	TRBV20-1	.	CSARDQQSPHPKLFF	TGCAGTGCTAGAGATCAGCAGTCACCTCACCCTAAACTGTTTTTT
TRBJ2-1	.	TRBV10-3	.	CAIRFSDIYNEQFF	TGTGCCATCAGGTTTTCCGACATTTACAATGAGCAGTTCTTC
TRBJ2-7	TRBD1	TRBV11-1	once	CASRDRGGPYEQYF	TGTGCCAGCAGGGACAGGGGAGGCCCCTACGAGCAGTACTTC
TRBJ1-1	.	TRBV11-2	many	CASSLGGRMNTEAFF	TGTGCCAGCAGCTTAGGTGGCAGAATGAACACTGAAGCTTTCTTT
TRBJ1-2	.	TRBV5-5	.	CASSLGGMERDGYTF	TGTGCCAGCAGCTTGGGAGGGATGGAAAGAGATGGCTACACCTTC
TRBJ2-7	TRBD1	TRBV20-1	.	CSARDRAYEQYF	TGCAGTGCTAGGGACAGGGCCTACGAGCAGTACTTC
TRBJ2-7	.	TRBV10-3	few	CAIRPVLYYEQYF	TGTGCCATCAGACCAGTCCTCTATTACGAGCAGTACTTC
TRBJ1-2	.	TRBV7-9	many	CASSLDPGAVYGYTF	TGTGCCAGCAGCTTAGATCCGGGGGCTGTCTATGGCTACACCTTC
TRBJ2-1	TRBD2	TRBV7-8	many	CASSPGGLAGGGHEQFF	TGTGCCAGCAGCCCGGGGGGGCTAGCGGGAGGAGGGCATGAGCAGTTCTTC
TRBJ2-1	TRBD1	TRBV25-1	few	CATGDGNNEQFF	TGTGCGACAGGGGATGGCAACAATGAGCAGTTCTTC
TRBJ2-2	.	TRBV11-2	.	CASSLDLGRVITGELFF	TGTGCCAGCAGCTTAGATTTGGGGAGAGTGATCACCGGGGAGCTGTTTTTT
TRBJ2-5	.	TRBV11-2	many	CASSPWPGETQYF	TGTGCCAGCAGCCCGTGGCCTGGAGAGACCCAGTACTTC
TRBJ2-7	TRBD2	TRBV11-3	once	CASSPSGGAGEQYF	TGTGCCAGCAGCCCTAGCGGGGGAGCGGGGGAGCAGTACTTC
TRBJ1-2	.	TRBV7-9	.	CASSSGATFDGYTF	TGTGCCAGCAGCTCGGGAGCGACCTTTGATGGCTACACCTTC
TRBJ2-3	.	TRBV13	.	CASSFLGYHSTDTQYF	TGTGCCAGCAGCTTTCTGGGGTACCACAGCACAGATACGCAGTATTTT
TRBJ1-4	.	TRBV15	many	CATNASRFTTNEKLFF	TGTGCCACCAACGCCTCCCGGTTCACAACTAATGAAAAACTGTTTTTT
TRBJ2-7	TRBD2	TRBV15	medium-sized	CATSRRGGASYEQYF	TGTGCCACCAGCCGTCGGGGGGGGGCCTCCTACGAGCAGTACTTC